This is a list of T cell receptor beta chains from one sample in a study of cytomegalovirus exposure and HLA in healthy donors. This table comes from immunoSEQ multiplex PCR, and its TCRdb copy is limited to in-frame clones, with some not included. The sample shows about 160,000 clones, roughly 76% of them seen only once. The sequenced sample consisted of PBMCs. The receptors were gathered from a man in his 60s in good health and CMV-seronegative. Each CDR3 is given with its conserved first and last residue. A D gene is named only where the DNA matches it firmly. Where a row states a size, it is once, few, many or the class of an expanded clone; other rows omit it.

D: TRBD2; V: TRBV2; J: TRBJ2-5; size: NA; DNA: TGTGCCAGCAGCCCGGGACTAGCGGCTACAGAAGAGACCCAGTACTTC; CDR3: CASSPGLAATEETQYF
D: NA; V: TRBV27; J: TRBJ2-2; size: once; DNA: TGTGCCAGCAGTTTGTTAGGGAGCACCGGGGAGCTGTTTTTT; CDR3: CASSLLGSTGELFF
D: TRBD1; V: TRBV9; J: TRBJ2-7; size: NA; DNA: TGTGCCAGCAGCGAGAACAGGGGCGAGCAGTACTTC; CDR3: CASSENRGEQYF
D: NA; V: TRBV5-1; J: TRBJ1-1; size: few; DNA: TGCGCCAGCAGCTTTAAGGGGTACACTGAAGCTTTCTTT; CDR3: CASSFKGYTEAFF
D: TRBD1; V: TRBV5-8; J: TRBJ2-7; size: NA; DNA: TGTGCCAGCAGGGTGAGGGGACAGCGAGAGTCCTACGAGCAGTACTTC; CDR3: CASRVRGQRESYEQYF
D: NA; V: TRBV5-5; J: TRBJ1-6; size: NA; DNA: TGTGCCAGCAGCTTGGAATGGCGGTCAGGGAATTCACCCCTCCACTTT; CDR3: CASSLEWRSGNSPLHF
D: TRBD1; V: TRBV28; J: TRBJ2-7; size: few; DNA: TGTGCCAGCAGGGTGGGCGGGACAGGGTGGTCCTACGAGCAGTACTTC; CDR3: CASRVGGTGWSYEQYF
D: NA; V: TRBV6-1; J: TRBJ2-7; size: NA; DNA: TGTGCCAGCAGTAACCCGGGACCTTTTCACGGGGGGCAGTACTTC; CDR3: CASSNPGPFHGGQYF
D: TRBD1; V: TRBV7-8; J: TRBJ2-5; size: NA; DNA: TGTGCCAGCAGCTTGGCCGGGACAGGGGCTGCAGAGACCCAGTACTTC; CDR3: CASSLAGTGAAETQYF
D: NA; V: TRBV2; J: TRBJ2-7; size: NA; DNA: TGTGCCAGCAGTGTGAGGTGGGAGCAGTACTTC; CDR3: CASSVRWEQYF
D: TRBD1; V: TRBV18; J: TRBJ2-1; size: NA; DNA: TGTGCCAGCTCACCAAGCGGACAGGAGACTTACAATGAGCAGTTCTTC; CDR3: CASSPSGQETYNEQFF
D: TRBD2; V: TRBV19; J: TRBJ2-1; size: NA; DNA: TGTGCCAGTAGTTCACTCGGGACTAGCGGGAGTGCCTACAATGAGCAGTTCTTC; CDR3: CASSSLGTSGSAYNEQFF
D: NA; V: TRBV19; J: TRBJ1-1; size: NA; DNA: TGTGCCAGCGCGTCAGGGCTTACTGAAGCTTTCTTT; CDR3: CASASGLTEAFF
D: NA; V: TRBV5-1; J: TRBJ1-2; size: NA; DNA: TGCGCCAGCCGGGACACATTAAACTATGGCTACACCTTC; CDR3: CASRDTLNYGYTF
D: NA; V: TRBV18; J: TRBJ2-7; size: NA; DNA: TGTGCCAGCTCACTCCGGGTTCCAGACCACGAGCAGTACTTC; CDR3: CASSLRVPDHEQYF
D: TRBD1; V: TRBV4-1; J: TRBJ2-6; size: NA; DNA: TGCGCCAGCAGCCCCAAAGGGACAGGGGGGCGTCTCTCTGGGGCCAACGTCCTGACTTTC; CDR3: CASSPKGTGGRLSGANVLTF
D: NA; V: TRBV6-5; J: TRBJ2-7; size: NA; DNA: TGTGCCAGCAGTTTATTTTCGGGAGACTCCTACGAGCAGTACTTC; CDR3: CASSLFSGDSYEQYF